This T cell receptor (beta chain) was sequenced in a study of identical twins. Using its own MiXCR run on the 5' RACE reads, TCRdb lists one record per CDR3 protein. The repertoire holds approximately 680,000 distinct CDR3 sequences, with just over 7% as singletons. Trimming shortened V by 1 base and J by 10 bases, and 8 bases separated the two germline ends. CDR3 size: 11 residues. Germline V gene sequence: CDR1 DFQATT, CDR2 SNEGSKA (reference sequence). The same data also contributed to another study, on yellow fever vaccine responses in identical twins.

The sequence derives from a woman in her late teens or twenties in good health. The sequenced sample was PBMCs. The V call is TRBV20-1, the J call TRBJ2-1; possibly TRBD1 for D (6 bases). The CDR3 nucleotides read TGCAGTGCTAGAGGGGGGACAGAGCAGTTCTTC. As protein: CSARGGTEQFF.